Listed below are T cell receptor beta chains from one sample, sequenced in a study of identical twins. Via MiXCR, TCRdb re-called the 5' RACE reads, giving one row per CDR3 protein. The sample gives 750,000 to 950,000 distinct CDR3 sequences, 10% to 15% of which show up once; 1.5% to 2% is in the top ten. The sample was also linked to a second study, of yellow fever vaccine responses in identical twins.

Sequencing was performed on PBMCs. The receptors derive from a woman between 18 and 30 years old in good health. CDR3s include the opening cysteine and the closing phenylalanine or tryptophan. A D gene is named only where the DNA matches it firmly. Clone size appears in some rows only: once, few, many, or a class for an expanded clone.

clone size	J gene	V gene	D gene	CDR3 DNA	CDR3 protein
NA	TRBJ2-4	TRBV6-1	NA	TGTGCCAGCAGCCCCCGGGGATTGAAAAACAAAAACATTCAGTACTTC	CASSPRGLKNKNIQYF
few	TRBJ2-7	TRBV10-2	TRBD1	TGCGCCAGCACTACGACAGGGCTCTACGAGCAGTACTTC	CASTTTGLYEQYF
NA	TRBJ1-1	TRBV15	NA	TGTGCCACCAGCAGAGATAAGGCGTCGAACACTGAAGCTTTCTTT	CATSRDKASNTEAFF
many	TRBJ1-6	TRBV7-8	NA	TGTGCCAGCAGCGATGCCGGGACCGTCATAAACTATGCACCCCTCCACTTT	CASSDAGTVINYAPLHF
NA	TRBJ1-6	TRBV6-1	NA	TGTGCCAGCGGGGGTTGGACTAATTCACCCCTCCACTTT	CASGGWTNSPLHF
NA	TRBJ2-5	TRBV5-1	TRBD2	TGCGCCAGCAGCTCGGGGACTAGCGGGAGCCACCAAGAGACCCAGTACTTC	CASSSGTSGSHQETQYF
few	TRBJ2-5	TRBV12-3/TRBV12-4	NA	TGTGCCAGCAGGGCCGGGTCCCCCACGGGGACCCAGTACTTC	CASRAGSPTGTQYF
NA	TRBJ2-3	TRBV10-3	TRBD2	TGTGCCATCAGTGCGGTTAGCGGGAGGGCCGGGGATACAGATACGCAGTATTTT	CAISAVSGRAGDTDTQYF
few	TRBJ2-2	TRBV6-6	NA	TGTGCCAGCAGATATCCGGGTACCGGGGAGCTGTTTTTT	CASRYPGTGELFF
many	TRBJ1-1	TRBV12-3/TRBV12-4	TRBD1	TGTGCCAGCTCACCTCGGACAGGGGGGAACACTGAAGCTTTCTTT	CASSPRTGGNTEAFF
NA	TRBJ1-6	TRBV20-1	NA	TGCAGTGCTCAGGGAGAGAATTCACCCCTCCACTTT	CSAQGENSPLHF